This T cell receptor beta chain emerged from a study of T cell responses to AZD1222 COVID-19 vaccine. This CDR3 is built from 16 residues. Trimming left V 4 bases short and J 2 bases short, with 15 bases between. Per germline, CDR1 KGHDR and CDR2 SFDVKD. Here immunoSEQ multiplex PCR was the method, and the copy in TCRdb shows in-frame clones only, minus some. The table lists 100,000 to 150,000 clones, 80% to 95% of them singletons, with 0.85% to 1.3% in the top ten. Study results and limitations: Elevations in Spike-specific TCR breadth and depth followed administration of two AZD1222 doses. Only after the peak T cell response were repertoires sampled.

This clone was counted once. Its antigen is unknown. The clonotype comes from an adult who received the AZD1222 COVID-19 vaccine. The V and J genes are TRBV24-1 and TRBJ2-3; tentatively, D is TRBD1 (5 bases). Sequencing was performed on peripheral blood, taken 28 days after the second AZD1222 dose. The CDR3 nucleotides read TGTGCCACCAGTGACCACAACCTGGACAACACAGATACGCAGTATTTT. Translating gives CATSDHNLDNTDTQYF.